These T cell receptor beta chains were read from a single sample in a study of identical twins. One entry per CDR3 protein, called by TCRdb with MiXCR from the 5' RACE reads. The sample holds 220,000 or so distinct CDR3 sequences, about 7.3% seen once. The same sample was also studied in work on yellow fever vaccine responses in identical twins.

Sequencing was carried out using memory (CD45RO+) T cells sorted from blood. Receptors were obtained from a woman younger than 35 in good health. CDR3s include the opening cysteine and the closing phenylalanine or tryptophan. A D gene is named only where the DNA matches it firmly. Not every row has a clone size; where given, it reads once, few, many or a size class.

v_call	clone_size	j_call	d_call	cdr3_aa	cdr3_nt
TRBV10-3	few	TRBJ2-5	TRBD2	CATGTVAGGSQETQYF	TGTGCCACGGGGACAGTAGCGGGAGGAAGCCAAGAGACCCAGTACTTC
TRBV28	many	TRBJ2-5	.	CASTVGNEETQYF	TGTGCCAGCACTGTAGGCAACGAAGAGACCCAGTACTTC
TRBV5-1	many	TRBJ2-3	.	CASSFSVPSTDTQYF	TGCGCCAGCAGCTTTAGCGTCCCTAGCACAGATACGCAGTATTTT
TRBV10-3	many	TRBJ2-3	.	CAITRNPTTDTQYF	TGTGCCATCACAAGGAATCCCACCACAGATACGCAGTATTTT
TRBV13	.	TRBJ1-6	.	CASSFLSSSYNSPLHF	TGTGCCAGCAGCTTTCTCAGCAGCTCCTATAATTCACCCCTCCACTTT
TRBV4-1	.	TRBJ1-4	.	CASSQEGGGREKLFF	TGCGCCAGCAGCCAAGAGGGGGGAGGGAGAGAAAAACTGTTTTTT
TRBV25-1	.	TRBJ2-3	.	CASSESSQSTETQYF	TGTGCCAGCAGTGAAAGTTCACAGAGCACAGAAACGCAGTATTTT
TRBV5-4	few	TRBJ2-6	.	CASSLDTGLGANVLTF	TGTGCCAGCAGCTTGGATACAGGGTTGGGGGCCAACGTCCTGACTTTC
TRBV7-6	few	TRBJ2-6	.	CASSLAPRGSGANVLTF	TGTGCCAGCAGCTTAGCACCCCGGGGCTCTGGGGCCAACGTCCTGACTTTC
TRBV5-6	.	TRBJ1-3	TRBD1	CASRRYSGTAVSGNTIYF	TGTGCCAGCAGGAGGTATTCCGGGACAGCAGTCTCTGGAAACACCATATATTTT
TRBV11-2	.	TRBJ2-5	TRBD2	CASSSPGGTQYF	TGTGCCAGCAGCTCCCCGGGGGGGACCCAGTACTTC
TRBV7-3	few	TRBJ1-1	TRBD1	CASSTTGADTEAFF	TGTGCCAGCAGCACGACAGGGGCCGACACTGAAGCTTTCTTT
TRBV5-6	many	TRBJ2-4	.	CASSLAGAGNIQYF	TGTGCCAGCAGCTTGGCAGGGGCAGGAAACATTCAGTACTTC
TRBV24-1	few	TRBJ2-1	TRBD1	CATSDLPIRDRDNEQFF	TGTGCCACCAGTGATTTGCCCATCCGGGACAGAGACAATGAGCAGTTCTTC
TRBV6-1	.	TRBJ2-7	.	CASRMTGSSYEQYF	TGTGCCAGCAGAATGACGGGGAGCTCCTACGAGCAGTACTTC
TRBV11-2	.	TRBJ2-1	TRBD2	CASSRTSGSASSYNEQFF	TGTGCCAGCAGCCGGACTAGCGGGAGCGCTTCTTCCTACAATGAGCAGTTCTTC
TRBV5-1	many	TRBJ2-1	.	CASSLRDEGDEQFF	TGCGCCAGCAGCCTCCGGGACGAAGGGGATGAGCAGTTCTTC
TRBV5-1	many	TRBJ1-1	.	CASSSSNTEAFF	TGCGCCAGCAGCTCATCGAACACTGAAGCTTTCTTT
TRBV7-2	medium-sized	TRBJ2-3	.	CASSLSPPSTDTQYF	TGTGCCAGCAGCTTAAGTCCTCCTAGCACAGATACGCAGTATTTT
TRBV7-8	few	TRBJ1-1	.	CASSLNIMNTEAFF	TGTGCCAGCAGCTTGAACATCATGAACACTGAAGCTTTCTTT
TRBV9	few	TRBJ2-3	.	CASSVVPTEDTQYF	TGTGCCAGCAGCGTAGTTCCCACGGAGGATACGCAGTATTTT
TRBV7-3	few	TRBJ2-2	.	CASSPQGHTTGELFF	TGTGCCAGCAGCCCCCAGGGACATACTACCGGGGAGCTGTTTTTT
TRBV2	few	TRBJ2-1	.	CASSKELSSYNEQFF	TGTGCCAGCAGTAAAGAGTTGAGCTCCTACAATGAGCAGTTCTTC
TRBV5-1	few	TRBJ2-1	.	CASSLELAPYNEQFF	TGCGCCAGCAGCTTGGAATTGGCGCCCTACAATGAGCAGTTCTTC
TRBV6-4	.	TRBJ2-3	.	CASSETFADTQYF	TGTGCCAGCAGTGAGACTTTTGCGGATACGCAGTATTTT
TRBV5-1	few	TRBJ2-1	.	CASSREVNEQFF	TGCGCCAGCAGCAGAGAAGTGAATGAGCAGTTCTTC
TRBV6-6	many	TRBJ1-4	.	CASSPGGEGLFF	TGTGCCAGCAGTCCCGGGGGGGAGGGACTGTTTTTT
TRBV20-1	few	TRBJ2-7	.	CSARDFRGTSSYEQYF	TGCAGTGCTAGAGATTTCAGGGGGACTAGCTCCTACGAGCAGTACTTC
TRBV2	.	TRBJ2-7	.	CASSEEYSYEQYF	TGTGCCAGCAGTGAGGAATACTCCTACGAGCAGTACTTC
TRBV12-3/TRBV12-4	.	TRBJ2-3	TRBD2	CASRTKRGGTDTQYF	TGTGCCAGCAGGACCAAGCGGGGGGGCACAGATACGCAGTATTTT
TRBV7-2	.	TRBJ2-1	.	CASSSTVISYNEQFF	TGTGCCAGCAGCTCGACGGTCATCTCCTACAATGAGCAGTTCTTC